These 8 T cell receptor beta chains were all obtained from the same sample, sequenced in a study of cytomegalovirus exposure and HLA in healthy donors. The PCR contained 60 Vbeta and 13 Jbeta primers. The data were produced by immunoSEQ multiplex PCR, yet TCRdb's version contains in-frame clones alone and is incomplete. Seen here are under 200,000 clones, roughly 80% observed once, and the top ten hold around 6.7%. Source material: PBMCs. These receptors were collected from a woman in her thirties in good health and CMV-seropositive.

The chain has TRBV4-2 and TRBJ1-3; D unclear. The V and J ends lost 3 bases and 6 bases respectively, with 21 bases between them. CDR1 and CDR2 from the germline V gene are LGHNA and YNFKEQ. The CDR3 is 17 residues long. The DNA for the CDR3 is TGTGCCAGCAGCCACCCCGGGAGAACGGAGTATGAAAACACCATATATTTT. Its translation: CASSHPGRTEYENTIYF.

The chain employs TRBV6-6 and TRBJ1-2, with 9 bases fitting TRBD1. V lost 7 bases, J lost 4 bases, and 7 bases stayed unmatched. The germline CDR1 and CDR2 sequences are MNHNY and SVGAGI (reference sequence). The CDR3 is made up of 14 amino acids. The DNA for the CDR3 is TGTGCCAGCACCGACGCGGACAGGGGCTATGGCTACACCTTC. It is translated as CASTDADRGYGYTF.

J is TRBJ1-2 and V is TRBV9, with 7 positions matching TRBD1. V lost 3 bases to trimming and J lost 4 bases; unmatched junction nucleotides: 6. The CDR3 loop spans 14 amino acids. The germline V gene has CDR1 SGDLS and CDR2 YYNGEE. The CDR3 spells CASSAATGAYGYTF. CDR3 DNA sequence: TGTGCCAGCAGCGCCGCTACAGGGGCCTATGGCTACACCTTC.

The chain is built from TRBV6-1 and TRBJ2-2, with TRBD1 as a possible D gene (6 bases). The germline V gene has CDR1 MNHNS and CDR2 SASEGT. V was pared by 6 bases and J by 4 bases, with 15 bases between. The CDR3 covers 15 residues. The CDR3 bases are TGTGCCAGCAGGACCTACAGGGAATCCACCGGGGAGCTGTTTTTT. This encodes CASRTYRESTGELFF.

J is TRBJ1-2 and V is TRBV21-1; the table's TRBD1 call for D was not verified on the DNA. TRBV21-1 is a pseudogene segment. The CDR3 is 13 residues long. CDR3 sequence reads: CASSKTESYGYTF. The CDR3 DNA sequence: TGTGCCAGCAGCAAGACAGAGAGCTATGGCTACACCTTC.

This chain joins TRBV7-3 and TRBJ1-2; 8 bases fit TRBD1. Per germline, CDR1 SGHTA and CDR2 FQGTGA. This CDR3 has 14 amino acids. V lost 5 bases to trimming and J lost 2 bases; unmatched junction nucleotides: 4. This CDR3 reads CASSPTGGNYGYTF. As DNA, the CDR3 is TGTGCCAGCAGCCCCACAGGGGGAAACTATGGCTACACCTTC.

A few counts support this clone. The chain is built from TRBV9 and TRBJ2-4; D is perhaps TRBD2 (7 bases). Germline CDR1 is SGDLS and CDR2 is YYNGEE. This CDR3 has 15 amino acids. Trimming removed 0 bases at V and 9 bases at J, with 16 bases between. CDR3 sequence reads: CASSVAQEGGAIQYF. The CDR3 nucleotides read TGTGCCAGCAGCGTAGCCCAGGAGGGGGGGGCCATTCAGTACTTC.

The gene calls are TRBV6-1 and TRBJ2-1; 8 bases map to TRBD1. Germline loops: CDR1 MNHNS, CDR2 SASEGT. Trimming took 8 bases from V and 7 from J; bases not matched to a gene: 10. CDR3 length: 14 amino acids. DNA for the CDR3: TGTGCCAGCCGTCAGGGGGCAGGGTGGAATGAGCAGTTCTTC. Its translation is CASRQGAGWNEQFF.